This T cell receptor beta chain is from a study of identical twins. TCRdb fed the 5' RACE reads into MiXCR, producing one record per CDR3 protein. This sample has hundreds of thousands of distinct CDR3 sequences, with around 8.6% found just once. Germline V gene sequence: CDR1 DFQATT, CDR2 SNEGSKA (reference sequence). CDR3 length: 15 residues. V shed 5 bases, J shed 7 bases, and the junction held 11 bases outside the gene matches. This clonotype was seen only a few times. This sample also appeared in a second study, on yellow fever vaccine responses in identical twins.

The TCR sequence derives from a woman aged 18-35 years in good health. The chain recombines TRBV20-1 with TRBJ2-3; 11 positions agree with TRBD2. Sequenced material: PBMCs. The CDR3 region is CSAGGGLAGGNTQYF. The DNA of the CDR3 is TGCAGTGCTGGAGGCGGACTAGCGGGTGGAAATACGCAGTATTTT.